The present TCR beta chain was sequenced within a study of blood T cell repertoires in COVID-19. Study-wide context: Material from acute and convalescent COVID-19 was sourced from the United States, Italy and Spain. PBMCs, B-cell-depleted T cells, or T cells provided the cDNA or gDNA that made up the material.

A Seattle source enrolled patients during active infection and followed them longitudinally. The V end lost 4 bases, the J end lost 0 bases, and 10 bases lay between the germline ends. Germline assignment: CDR1 SGHRS and CDR2 YFSETQ. The CDR3 has 15 residues. Sequencing used immunoSEQ multiplex PCR; TCRdb keeps in-frame clones, though not all of them. The table records fewer than 300,000 clones, approximately 90% of them present only once. This rearrangement joins TRBV5-1 to TRBJ2-2, with a tentative D call TRBD2 (6 bases). The sequenced sample consisted of peripheral blood. The sequence came from a woman in her 30s with COVID-19, enrolled during active disease. CDR3 loop: CASSRGGTNTGELFF. In nucleotides, the CDR3 is TGCGCCAGCAGCCGGGGCGGGACGAACACCGGGGAGCTGTTTTTT.